This record looks at one T cell receptor beta chain sequence and its context. The V gene lost 4 bases and the J gene lost 2 bases, with 12 bases spanning the gap. CDR1 is SGHNT and CDR2 is YYREEE in the germline V gene (reference sequence). The CDR3 loop spans 14 amino acids. The sample originates from a study of blood T cell repertoires in COVID-19. Across the whole study: Samples came from the United States, Italy and Spain, spanning acute and convalescent COVID-19. Nucleic acid was either cDNA or gDNA, and it came from T cells, B-cell-depleted T cells, or PBMCs.

Per the original methods: It was from reference gene primer amplification that nucleated cell counts were estimated. This table comes from immunoSEQ multiplex PCR, and its TCRdb copy is limited to in-frame clones, with some not included. Clonal size and the V and J genes are those of that table, whereas D and trimming came from the DNA. Of over 150,000 clones in the sample, about 80% are singletons; the top ten hold roughly 8%. Sequencing was carried out using peripheral blood. This receptor was taken from a man in his fifties or sixties with acute or convalescent COVID-19. This sequence joins TRBV5-4 and TRBJ1-1, with D uncertain. DNA of the CDR3: TGTGCCAGCAGCCGGGGTGCGGGAAACACTGAAGCTTTCTTT. Amino acid sequence: CASSRGAGNTEAFF.